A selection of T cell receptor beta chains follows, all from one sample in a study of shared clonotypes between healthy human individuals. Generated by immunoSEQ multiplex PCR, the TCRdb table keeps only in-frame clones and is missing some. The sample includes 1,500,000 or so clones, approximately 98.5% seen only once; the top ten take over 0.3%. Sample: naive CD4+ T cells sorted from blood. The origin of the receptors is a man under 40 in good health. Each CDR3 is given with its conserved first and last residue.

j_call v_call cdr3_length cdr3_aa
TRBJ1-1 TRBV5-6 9 CASSPEAFF
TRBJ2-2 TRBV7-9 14 CASSSDSNTGELFF
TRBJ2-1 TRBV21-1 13 CASSKLKSDEQFF
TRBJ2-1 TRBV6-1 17 CASSERGAGTGYNEQFF
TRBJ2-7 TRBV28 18 CASSSLGARGVTENEQYF
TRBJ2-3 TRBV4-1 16 CASSQEGTAPGDTQYF
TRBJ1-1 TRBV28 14 CASSPGQLNTEAFF
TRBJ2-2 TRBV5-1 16 CASSLGGQGNTGELFF
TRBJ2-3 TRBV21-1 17 CASSKVPFTRFTDTQYF
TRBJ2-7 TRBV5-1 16 CASSPGMGGRPYEQYF
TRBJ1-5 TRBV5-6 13 CASSLLGSQPQHF
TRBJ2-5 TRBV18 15 CASSPTRAGQETQYF
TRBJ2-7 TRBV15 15 CATSRTRGTSYEQYF
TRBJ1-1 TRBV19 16 CASSTYSTPLRAEAFF
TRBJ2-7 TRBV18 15 CASSPRRVAGPEQYF
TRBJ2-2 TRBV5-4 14 CASSLAGNTGELFF
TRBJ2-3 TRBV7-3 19 CASSLTPRSGSPIGDTQYF
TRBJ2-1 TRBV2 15 CASSKNIAGSYEQFF
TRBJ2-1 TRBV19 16 CASSPSTGTDYNEQFF
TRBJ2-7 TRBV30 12 CAWNRGGDEQYF
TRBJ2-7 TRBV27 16 CASSPIRGLGSYEQYF
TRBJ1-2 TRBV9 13 CASSVGGADGYTF
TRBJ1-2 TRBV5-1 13 CASSPVVGYGYTF